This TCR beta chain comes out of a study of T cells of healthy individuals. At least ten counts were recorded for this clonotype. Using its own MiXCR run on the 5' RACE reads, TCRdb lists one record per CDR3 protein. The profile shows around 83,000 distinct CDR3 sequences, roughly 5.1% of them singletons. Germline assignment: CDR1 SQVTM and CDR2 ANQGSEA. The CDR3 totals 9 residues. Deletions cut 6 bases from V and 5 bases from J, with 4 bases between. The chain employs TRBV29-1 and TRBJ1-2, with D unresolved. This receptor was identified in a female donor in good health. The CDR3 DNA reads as TGCAGCGTCGGGTATGGCTACACCTTC. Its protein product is CSVGYGYTF.